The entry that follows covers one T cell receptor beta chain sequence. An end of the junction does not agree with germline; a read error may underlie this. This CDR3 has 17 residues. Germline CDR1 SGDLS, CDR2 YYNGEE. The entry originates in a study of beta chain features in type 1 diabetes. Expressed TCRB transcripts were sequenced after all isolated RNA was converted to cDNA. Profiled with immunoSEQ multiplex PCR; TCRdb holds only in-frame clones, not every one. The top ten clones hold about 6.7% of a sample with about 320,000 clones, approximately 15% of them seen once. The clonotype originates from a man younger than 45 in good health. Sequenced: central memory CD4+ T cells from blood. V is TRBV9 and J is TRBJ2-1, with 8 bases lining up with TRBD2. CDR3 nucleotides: TGTGCCCGCAGCCCCGGGGGCGGGGGGACGTCGTTCAATGAGCAGTTCTTC. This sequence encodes CARSPGGGGTSFNEQFF.